This T cell receptor (beta chain) is from a study of blood T cell repertoires in COVID-19. Study summary: Some COVID-19 samples were acute and others convalescent; all came from the United States, Italy and Spain. T cells, B-cell-depleted T cells, or PBMCs provided the cDNA or gDNA that served as material.

CDR3 length equals 14 residues. The V gene end was trimmed by 8 bases and the J gene end by 12 bases; junction bases not matched to a gene: 16. CDR1 and CDR2 (germline): SNHLY, FYNNEI. Followed over time, Seattle patients had been enrolled while infection was active. In the original workflow: Amplifying reference gene primers gave estimates of nucleated cell counts. Some clones are missing from TCRdb's copy, which holds only in-frame ones; the method was immunoSEQ multiplex PCR. From that table come the V and J calls and clone size; the DNA was used to work out D and trimming. The table lists about 68,000 clones, less than 95% of them singletons.

The TCR sequence derives from a man in his forties or fifties with COVID-19, enrolled during active disease. The chain couples TRBV2 to TRBJ2-7; TRBD2 matches at 10 bases. The sequencing sample was made of peripheral blood. The CDR3 DNA is TGTGCCAGCGAGCGTTCAGCGGGAGGGCCTCTTCTGTACTTC. This translates into CASERSAGGPLLYF. The full variable domain, with the rest looked up from reference TRBV2 and TRBJ2-7, is EPEVTQTPSHQVTQMGQEVILRCVPISNHLYFYWYRQILGQKVEFLVSFYNNEISEKSEIFDDQFSVERPDGSNFTLKIRSTKLEDSAMYFCASERSAGGPLLYFGPGTRLTVT.